The 9 T cell receptor beta chains reported below all come from one sample, sequenced in a study of blood T cell repertoires in COVID-19 (dated by TCRdb to 2018 to 2021). The library was built by means of the immunoSEQ multiplex PCR assay. Imported from immuneACCESS, the table was reduced by TCRdb to in-frame sequences with V and J called. These copies leave out some clones; in studies compared against another copy, an unresolved V gene accounts for under half, and the cause of the remainder is not known. For this sample there are fewer than 250,000 clones; 85% to 90% appear just once. The top ten constitute about 16% of the sample. The material sequenced was PBMCs or T cells enriched from blood (not recorded which). The receptors shown here come from a man aged 30 to 45 who had been exposed to COVID-19.

On this clone itself: Distinct nucleotide sequences in the sample also encode this CDR3. This rearrangement joins TRBV5-1 to TRBJ1-1; TRBD1 matches 8 bases. With V trimmed by 0 bases and J by 4 bases, 5 bases remained unmatched. In germline, CDR1 is SGHRS, CDR2 YFSETQ. This CDR3 has 15 residues. CDR3 loop: CASSLGQGRVTEAFF. CDR3 DNA sequence: TGCGCCAGCAGCTTGGGACAGGGGAGGGTCACTGAAGCTTTCTTT.

The V gene is TRBV4-2, the J gene TRBJ1-5; D possibly corresponds to TRBD1 (6 bases). Trimming removed 0 bases at V and 2 bases at J, with 11 bases between. Germline V CDR1 and CDR2: LGHNA, YNFKEQ. The CDR3 totals 16 residues. The CDR3 DNA reads as TGTGCCAGCAGCCAAGATCAGGGGCCGGGCAATCAGCCCCAGCATTTT. Amino acids: CASSQDQGPGNQPQHF.

The chain has TRBV7-2 and TRBJ2-3; 8 positions match TRBD2. Germline V gene sequence: CDR1 SGHTA, CDR2 FQGNSA. CDR3 length: 16 residues. The V gene end was trimmed by 1 base and the J gene end by 8 bases; junction bases not matched to a gene: 11. For the CDR3, the DNA is TGTGCCAGCAGCTTAGTGTGGCGGGGGGACCAGGGTACGCAGTATTTT. This encodes CASSLVWRGDQGTQYF. Full variable domain (outside the CDR3, taken from reference TRBV7-2 and TRBJ2-3): GAGVSQSPSNKVTEKGKDVELRCDPISGHTALYWYRQSLGQGLEFLIYFQGNSAPDKSGLPSDRFSAERTGGSVSTLTIQRTQQEDSAVYLCASSLVWRGDQGTQYFGPGTRLTVL.

This chain uses TRBV3-1 (or the pseudogene TRBV3-2) with TRBJ2-7; 8 bases are shared with TRBD2. J gave up 4 bases and V 1 base, and 6 bases lay outside the gene matches. The CDR3 has 15 amino acids. Per the germline V gene, CDR1 is LGHDT and CDR2 is YNNKEL (reference sequence). The DNA of the CDR3 is TGTGCCAGCAGCCAAGTTCTCGGGGGGGCTTACGAGCAGTACTTC. Translated: CASSQVLGGAYEQYF.

The chain carries TRBV20-1 and TRBJ1-4, with D maybe TRBD1 (5 bases). Per the germline V gene, CDR1 is DFQATT and CDR2 is SNEGSKA (reference sequence). The CDR3 contains 11 residues. CDR3 region: CAGGVAEKLFF. The DNA of the CDR3 is TGCGCCGGGGGGGTAGCTGAAAAACTGTTTTTT.

The rearrangement joins TRBV4-1 to TRBJ2-3; a possible D gene is TRBD2 (7 bases). Germline V gene data show CDR1 as MGHRA and CDR2 as YSYEKL. The CDR3 length is 15 residues. Trimming stripped 1 base from V and 2 bases from J, with 10 bases between. The CDR3 DNA is TGCGCCAGCAGCCAAGTACGGGGGGCCACAGATACGCAGTATTTT. This encodes CASSQVRGATDTQYF.

The DNA for the CDR3 is TGTGCCAGCAGCCGTCCCCAGGGAGGAGATACGCAGTATTTT. It yields the protein CASSRPQGGDTQYF. This chain joins TRBV7-2 and TRBJ2-3, with D possibly being TRBD2 (6 bases). This CDR3 has 14 residues. V dropped 5 bases and J dropped 5 bases, with 14 bases sitting between them. CDR1 is SGHTA and CDR2 is FQGNSA in the germline V gene.

This clone has just one count. The rearrangement uses TRBV19 and TRBJ2-1, with 8 bases identical to TRBD2. Germline values: CDR1 LNHDA, CDR2 SQIVND (reference sequence). This CDR3 comprises 15 residues. V dropped 2 bases and J dropped 5; count of bases not matched to a gene: 5. The CDR3 here is CASSIRGGYDNEQFF. CDR3 in DNA: TGTGCCAGTAGTATACGGGGGGGCTACGACAATGAGCAGTTCTTC.

This chain joins TRBV21-1 and TRBJ2-5; the table's D call TRBD1 went unverified against the DNA. TRBV21-1 is a pseudogene segment. The CDR3 runs 11 residues. DNA of the CDR3: TGTGCCAGCAGCAAGCCAGGGACCCAGTACTTC. Its translation: CASSKPGTQYF.